Each of the 8 T cell receptor beta chains below was sequenced from the same sample in a study of identical twins. A single record per CDR3 protein comes from TCRdb applying MiXCR to the 5' RACE reads. The sample lists 410,000 or so distinct CDR3 sequences, about 18% occurring once. The sequenced sample consisted of naive T cells sorted from blood. The origin of the receptors is a man between 45 and 60 years old in good health.

The V gene is TRBV9, the J gene TRBJ2-1; D is ambiguous. This CDR3 is 17 amino acids long. CDR1 and CDR2 (germline): SGDLS, YYNGEE. V lost 0 bases and J 8 bases, leaving 21 bases between the germline ends. The CDR3 reads CASSVGSYTLVGDEQFF. The CDR3 DNA reads TGTGCCAGCAGCGTAGGCTCATATACCCTCGTCGGCGATGAGCAGTTCTTC.

V is TRBV7-9 and J is TRBJ2-2, with D unresolved. The CDR3 runs 14 residues. CDR1 is SEHNR, CDR2 FQNEAQ, per germline (reference sequence). The V end lost 2 bases, the J end lost 7 bases, and 11 bases lay between the germline ends. CDR3 sequence (DNA): TGTGCCAGCAGCTTAAAGGAGAGATTCGGGGAGCTGTTTTTT. Protein sequence: CASSLKERFGELFF.

The J gene is TRBJ2-7, the V gene TRBV6-1; D perhaps matches TRBD2 (6 bases). This CDR3 spans 14 amino acids. Per germline, CDR1 MNHNS and CDR2 SASEGT. The germline V and J ends were trimmed by 2 bases and 3 bases, with 11 bases remaining between them. For the CDR3, the DNA is TGTGCCAGCAGTGAACGGGACTTAGTCTACGAGCAGTACTTC. This sequence encodes CASSERDLVYEQYF.

This clonotype was recorded at least ten times. The chain carries TRBV12-3 or TRBV12-4 and TRBJ1-1; 8 bases line up with TRBD1. CDR3 size: 14 residues. J gave up 5 bases and V 4 bases, and 6 bases lay outside the gene matches. The CDR3 DNA sequence: TGTGCCAGCAGTTCAGGACAGGGCTGGACTGAAGCTTTCTTT. As protein: CASSSGQGWTEAFF.

The V gene is TRBV20-1, the J gene TRBJ2-5; possible D gene TRBD2, 6 bases. Trimming removed 0 bases at V and 5 bases at J, with 13 bases between. Germline V lookup: CDR1 DFQATT, CDR2 SNEGSKA (reference sequence). The CDR3 contains 14 residues. DNA for the CDR3: TGCAGTGCTAGAGATGGAGGGTCGAGTGAGACCCAGTACTTC. Protein: CSARDGGSSETQYF.

Notes on this clonotype: One junction end disagrees with the germline gene, perhaps due to a read error. The gene calls are TRBV7-7 and TRBJ2-3; 13 bases agree with TRBD2. The germline CDR1 and CDR2 sequences are SSHAT and FNYEAQ (reference sequence). This CDR3 is 17 amino acids long. The CDR3: CASSPLAGGPVTDTQYF. CDR3 coding DNA: TGTGCTAGCAGTCCACTAGCGGGGGGGCCGGTCACAGATACGCAGTATTTT.

The gene calls are TRBV7-2 and TRBJ1-1, with unresolved D. Trimming removed 5 bases at V and 6 bases at J, with 13 bases between. The CDR3 spans 13 residues. CDR1 is SGHTA and CDR2 is FQGNSA in the germline V gene. The CDR3 sequence: CASSPPNFPEAFF. As DNA, the CDR3 is TGTGCCAGCAGCCCCCCGAATTTCCCTGAAGCTTTCTTT.

There are many counts of this clonotype. The V call is TRBV2, the J call TRBJ1-1; the D gene is possibly TRBD1 (6 bases). This CDR3 is built from 11 residues. CDR1 is SNHLY and CDR2 is FYNNEI in the germline V gene. Deletions cut 4 bases from V and 8 bases from J, with 8 bases between. The CDR3 loop is CASSVDREAFF. DNA of the CDR3: TGTGCCAGCAGTGTTGACAGGGAAGCTTTCTTT.